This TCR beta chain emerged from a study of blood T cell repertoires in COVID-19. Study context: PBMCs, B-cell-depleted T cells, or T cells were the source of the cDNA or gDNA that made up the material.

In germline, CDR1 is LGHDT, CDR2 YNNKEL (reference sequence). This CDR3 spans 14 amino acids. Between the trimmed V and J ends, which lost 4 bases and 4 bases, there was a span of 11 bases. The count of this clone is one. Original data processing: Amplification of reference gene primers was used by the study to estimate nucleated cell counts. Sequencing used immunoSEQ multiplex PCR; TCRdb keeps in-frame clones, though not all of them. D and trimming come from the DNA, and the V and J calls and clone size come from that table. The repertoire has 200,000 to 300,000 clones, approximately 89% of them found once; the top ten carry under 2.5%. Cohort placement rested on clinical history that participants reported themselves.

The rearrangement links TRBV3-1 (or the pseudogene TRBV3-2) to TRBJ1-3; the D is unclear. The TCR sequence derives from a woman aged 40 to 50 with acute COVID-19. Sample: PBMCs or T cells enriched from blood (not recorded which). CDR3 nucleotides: TGTGCCAGCAGCCCCACCGGGTTCGGAAACACCATATATTTT. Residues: CASSPTGFGNTIYF.